This TCR beta chain is from a study of cytomegalovirus exposure and HLA in healthy donors. PCR used 60 Vbeta primers and 13 Jbeta primers. The data were produced by immunoSEQ multiplex PCR, yet TCRdb's version contains in-frame clones alone and is incomplete. In all, the sample yields 150,000 to 200,000 clones. The CDR3 is 15 residues long. V lost 2 bases, J lost 3 bases, and 12 bases lay in between. The V gene's germline CDR1 is MNHEY and CDR2 SMNVEV (reference sequence). Sequenced input: PBMCs. This chain uses TRBV27 with TRBJ2-3, with D hard to call. The source is a man aged 30 to 39 in good health and CMV-seronegative. The DNA for the CDR3 is TGTGCCAGCAGTTTAACCGGGTTTGGTACAGATACGCAGTATTTT. As protein: CASSLTGFGTDTQYF.